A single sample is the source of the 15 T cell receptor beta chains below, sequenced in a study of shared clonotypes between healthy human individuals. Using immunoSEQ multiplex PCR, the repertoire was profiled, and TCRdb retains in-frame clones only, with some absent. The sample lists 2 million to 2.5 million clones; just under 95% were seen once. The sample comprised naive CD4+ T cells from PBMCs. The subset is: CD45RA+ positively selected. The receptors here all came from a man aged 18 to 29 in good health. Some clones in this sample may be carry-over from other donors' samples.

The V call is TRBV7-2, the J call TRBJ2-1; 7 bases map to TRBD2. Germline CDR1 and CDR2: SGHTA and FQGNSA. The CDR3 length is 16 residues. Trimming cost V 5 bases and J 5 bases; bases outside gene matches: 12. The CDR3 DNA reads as TGTGCCAGCAGCGCGAAAACCGGGACTAACCACAATGAGCAGTTCTTC. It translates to CASSAKTGTNHNEQFF.

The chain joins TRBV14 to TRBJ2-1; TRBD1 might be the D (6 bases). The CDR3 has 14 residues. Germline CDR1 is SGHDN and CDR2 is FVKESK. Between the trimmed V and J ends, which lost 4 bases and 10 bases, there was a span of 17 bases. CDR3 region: CASSLQRGIMEQFF. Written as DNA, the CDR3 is TGTGCCAGCAGCCTCCAGAGGGGGATTATGGAGCAGTTCTTC.

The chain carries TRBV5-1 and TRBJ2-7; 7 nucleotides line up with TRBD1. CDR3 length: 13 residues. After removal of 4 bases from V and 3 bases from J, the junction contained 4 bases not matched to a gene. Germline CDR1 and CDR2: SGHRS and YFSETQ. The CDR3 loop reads CASSRGQFYEQYF. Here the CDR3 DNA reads TGCGCCAGCAGCAGGGGACAGTTCTACGAGCAGTACTTC.

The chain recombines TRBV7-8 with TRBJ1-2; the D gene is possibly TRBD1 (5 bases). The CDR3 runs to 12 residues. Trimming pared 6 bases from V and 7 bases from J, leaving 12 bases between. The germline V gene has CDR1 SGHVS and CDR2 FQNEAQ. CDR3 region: CASSPQGGGYTF. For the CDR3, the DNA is TGTGCCAGCAGTCCGCAGGGAGGTGGCTACACCTTC.

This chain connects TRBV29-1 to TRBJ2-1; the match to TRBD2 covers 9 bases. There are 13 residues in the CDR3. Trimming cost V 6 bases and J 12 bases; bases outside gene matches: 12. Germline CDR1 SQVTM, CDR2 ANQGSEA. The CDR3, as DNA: TGCAGCGTGGTGACTAGCGGATTTTTACGGCAGTTCTTC. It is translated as CSVVTSGFLRQFF.

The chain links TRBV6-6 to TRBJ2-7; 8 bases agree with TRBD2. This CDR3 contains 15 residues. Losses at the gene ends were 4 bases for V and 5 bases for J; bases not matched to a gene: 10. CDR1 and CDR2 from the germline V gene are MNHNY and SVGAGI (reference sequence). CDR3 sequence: CASSSWGTSGDEQYF. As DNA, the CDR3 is TGTGCCAGCAGTTCATGGGGGACTAGTGGTGACGAGCAGTACTTC.

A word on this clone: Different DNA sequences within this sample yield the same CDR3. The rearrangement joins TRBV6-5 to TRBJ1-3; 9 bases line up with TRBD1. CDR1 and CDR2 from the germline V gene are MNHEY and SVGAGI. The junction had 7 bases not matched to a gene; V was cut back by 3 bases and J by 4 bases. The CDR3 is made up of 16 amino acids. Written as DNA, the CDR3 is TGTGCCAGCAGTTATTCGGGACAGGGAGCAGGAAACACCATATATTTT. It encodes CASSYSGQGAGNTIYF.

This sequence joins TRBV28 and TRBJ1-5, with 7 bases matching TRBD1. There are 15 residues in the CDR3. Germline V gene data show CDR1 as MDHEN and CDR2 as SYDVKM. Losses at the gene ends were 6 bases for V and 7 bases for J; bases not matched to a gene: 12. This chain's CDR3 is CASSYTGTVGQPQHF. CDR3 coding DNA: TGTGCCAGCAGCTACACCGGGACAGTAGGCCAGCCCCAGCATTTT.

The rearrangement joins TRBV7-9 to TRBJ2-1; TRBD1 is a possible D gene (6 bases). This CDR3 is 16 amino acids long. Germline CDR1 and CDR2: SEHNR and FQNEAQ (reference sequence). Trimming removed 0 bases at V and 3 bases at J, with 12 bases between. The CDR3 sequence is CASSLAGTGHYNEQFF. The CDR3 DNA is TGTGCCAGCAGCTTAGCAGGAACAGGGCACTACAATGAGCAGTTCTTC.

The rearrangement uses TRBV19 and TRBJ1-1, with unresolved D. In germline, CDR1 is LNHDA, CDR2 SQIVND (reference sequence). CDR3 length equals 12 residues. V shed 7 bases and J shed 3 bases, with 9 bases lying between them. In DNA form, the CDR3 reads TGTGCCAGTAAGGGCAGCGACACTGAAGCTTTCTTT. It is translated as CASKGSDTEAFF. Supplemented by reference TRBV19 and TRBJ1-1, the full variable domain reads DGGITQSPKYLFRKEGQNVTLSCEQNLNHDAMYWYRQDPGQGLRLIYYSQIVNDFQKGDIAEGYSVSREKKESFPLTVTSAQKNPTAFYLCASKGSDTEAFFGQGTRLTVV.

CDR3 nucleotide sequence: TGTGCCAGCAGCGTAGGTAGGATTTTCGATTCACCCCTCCACTTT. It yields the protein CASSVGRIFDSPLHF. The chain combines TRBV9 with TRBJ1-6, with unresolved D. Trimming took 0 bases from V and 8 from J, leaving 12 bases between them. The CDR3 extends over 15 amino acids. Germline CDR1 is SGDLS and CDR2 is YYNGEE. The whole variable domain, remainder taken from reference TRBV9 and TRBJ1-6, is DSGVTQTPKHLITATGQRVTLRCSPRSGDLSVYWYQQSLDQGLQFLIQYYNGEERAKGNILERFSAQQFPDLHSELNLSSLELGDSALYFCASSVGRIFDSPLHFGNGTRLTVT.

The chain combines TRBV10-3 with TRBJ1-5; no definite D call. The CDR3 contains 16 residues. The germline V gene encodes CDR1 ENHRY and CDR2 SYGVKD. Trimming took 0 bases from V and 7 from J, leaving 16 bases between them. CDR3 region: CAISESSPGGHQPQHF. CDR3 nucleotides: TGTGCCATCAGTGAGTCGAGTCCCGGTGGGCACCAGCCCCAGCATTTT.

CDR3 sequence: CASSGPGSNFGYTF. The CDR3 coding sequence is TGTGCCAGCAGTGGGCCGGGTTCAAACTTCGGCTACACCTTC. The chain recombines TRBV6-1 with TRBJ1-2; D unclear. This CDR3 is 14 amino acids long. Trimming took 4 bases from V and 8 from J, leaving 17 bases between them. Germline V gene data show CDR1 as MNHNS and CDR2 as SASEGT.

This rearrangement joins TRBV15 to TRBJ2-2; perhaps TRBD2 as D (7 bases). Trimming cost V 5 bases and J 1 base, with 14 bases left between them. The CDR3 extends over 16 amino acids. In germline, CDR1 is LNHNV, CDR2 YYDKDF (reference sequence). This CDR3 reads CATSRGAGKNTGELFF. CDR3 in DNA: TGTGCCACCAGCCGGGGGGCAGGCAAGAACACCGGGGAGCTGTTTTTT.

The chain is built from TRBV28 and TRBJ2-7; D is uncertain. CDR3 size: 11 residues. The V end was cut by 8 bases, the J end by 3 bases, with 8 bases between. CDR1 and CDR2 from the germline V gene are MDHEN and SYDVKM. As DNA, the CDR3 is TGTGCCAGCGGCGCCTTCTACGAGCAGTACTTC. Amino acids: CASGAFYEQYF.